This T cell receptor (beta chain) was sequenced in a study of technical replicates of blood from a handful of donors (dated by TCRdb to 2016 to 2017). Comment on this clone: There is no known antigen for this receptor. No clone much larger than this one lies a single base away; base qualities are absent.

The library relied on the immunoSEQ multiplex PCR assay. TCRdb retrieved this table from immuneACCESS and kept in-frame rearrangements only. Not all clones are present; in checked studies, unresolved V genes account for under half, and no reason is known for the remainder. The sample records roughly 52,000 clones, about 95% of which are singletons. The ten largest make up just over 3% of the sample. The CDR3 has 16 amino acids, counting the end cysteine and phenylalanine. Only the CDR3 DNA is retained, 48 bases long and in frame from the first base. Trimming accounts for 2 bases at V and 3 bases at J, while the number of junction bases matched to no gene is 4. In the germline V gene, CDR1 corresponds to SGHNT and CDR2 to YENEEA.

The V and J segments used are TRBV11-3 and TRBJ2-2; a stretch of 9 junction bases matches TRBD2. The sample taken for sequencing was PBMCs. The clonotype comes from a human donor in good health. Some clones in this sample may be carry-over from other donors' samples. The CDR3 reads CASSLWTSAYTGELFF. The DNA is as follows: TGTGCCAGCAGCTTATGGACTAGCGCATACACCGGGGAGCTGTTTTTT.